This T cell receptor beta chain originates from a study of breast tumors, draining lymph nodes, adjacent tissues. TCRdb re-derived calls from the multiplex PCR reads in MiXCR, one entry per CDR3 protein. Found here are 150,000 or so distinct CDR3 sequences, more than 25% of them singletons; the top ten hold 3% to 4.5%. The lymph nodes were axillary draining lymph nodes from breast cancer patients. The study, taken as a whole, reports: The lymph node origin of tumor T cells was framed as consistent with a hypothesis, not demonstrated. Compared with basal-like, luminal-like tumors shared significantly more repertoire with nontumor tissue. Data fit most tumor T cells coming from lymph node, expanding in tumor. Tumors had less TCR diversity than lymph nodes, more than nontumor tissue.

On this clonotype itself: Antigen unknown.

The sequence came from a female donor with breast cancer. Some clones in this sample may be carry-over from other donors' samples. Sequencing used axillary lymph node tissue.

The CDR3: CSARDTPRTTGSPVANEQFF. In DNA form, the CDR3 reads TGCAGTGCTAGAGATACTCCCCGGACTACCGGGAGCCCCGTTGCAAATGAGCAGTTCTTC. The gene calls are TRBV20-1 and TRBJ2-1; TRBD2 is a possible D gene (6 bases). The CDR3 runs 20 residues. Germline lookup yields CDR1 DFQATT and CDR2 SNEGSKA (reference sequence). Trimming took off 0 bases at V and 7 bases at J, with 31 bases between the two ends.